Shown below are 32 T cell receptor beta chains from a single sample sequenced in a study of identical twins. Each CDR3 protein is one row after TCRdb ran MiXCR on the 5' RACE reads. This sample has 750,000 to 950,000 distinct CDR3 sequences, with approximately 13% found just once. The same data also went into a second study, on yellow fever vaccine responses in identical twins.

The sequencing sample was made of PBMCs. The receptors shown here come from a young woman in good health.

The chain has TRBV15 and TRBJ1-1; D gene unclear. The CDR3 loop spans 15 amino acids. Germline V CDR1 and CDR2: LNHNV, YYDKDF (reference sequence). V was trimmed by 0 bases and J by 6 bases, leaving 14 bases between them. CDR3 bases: TGTGCCACCAGCAGAGATTATCCAGGTACATCTGAAGCTTTCTTT. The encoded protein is CATSRDYPGTSEAFF.

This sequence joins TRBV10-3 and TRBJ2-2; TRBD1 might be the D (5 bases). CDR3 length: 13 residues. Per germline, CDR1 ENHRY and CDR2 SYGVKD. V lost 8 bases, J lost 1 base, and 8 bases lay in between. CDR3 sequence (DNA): TGTGCCATCGAAAGGGGGAACACCGGGGAGCTGTTTTTT. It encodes CAIERGNTGELFF.

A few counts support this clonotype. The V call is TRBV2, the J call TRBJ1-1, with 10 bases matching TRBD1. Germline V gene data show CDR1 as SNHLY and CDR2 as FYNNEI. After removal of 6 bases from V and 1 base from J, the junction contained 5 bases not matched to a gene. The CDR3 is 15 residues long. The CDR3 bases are TGTGCCAGCAGCGGGAGGACAGGGGGGAACACTGAAGCTTTCTTT. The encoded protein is CASSGRTGGNTEAFF.

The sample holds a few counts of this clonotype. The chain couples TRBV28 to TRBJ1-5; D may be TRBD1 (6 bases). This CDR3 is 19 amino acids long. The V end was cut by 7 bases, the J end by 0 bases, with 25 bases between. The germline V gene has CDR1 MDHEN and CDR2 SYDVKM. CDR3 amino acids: CASITWRSGDPSSNQPQHF. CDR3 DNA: TGTGCCAGCATTACTTGGAGGTCAGGGGACCCCTCTAGCAATCAGCCCCAGCATTTT.

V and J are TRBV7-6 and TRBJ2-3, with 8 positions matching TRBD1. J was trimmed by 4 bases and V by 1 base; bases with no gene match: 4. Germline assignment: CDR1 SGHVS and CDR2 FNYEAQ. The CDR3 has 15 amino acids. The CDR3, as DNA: TGTGCCAGCAGCTTAGGCAGGGGGCGTGCAGATACGCAGTATTTT. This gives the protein CASSLGRGRADTQYF. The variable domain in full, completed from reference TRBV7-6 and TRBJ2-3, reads GAGVSQSPRYKVTKRGQDVALRCDPISGHVSLYWYRQALGQGPEFLTYFNYEAQQDKSGLPNDRFSAERPEGSISTLTIQRTEQRDSAMYRCASSLGRGRADTQYFGPGTRLTVL.

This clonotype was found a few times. CDR3 residues: CASSYLAGDYNEQFF. The DNA of the CDR3 is TGTGCCAGCAGTTACCTAGCGGGGGATTACAATGAGCAGTTCTTC. The rearrangement joins TRBV6-4 to TRBJ2-1; 10 nucleotides match TRBD2. This CDR3 contains 15 residues. The ends lost 5 bases at V and 4 bases at J; junction bases unmatched: 5. Germline CDR1 MRHNA, CDR2 SNTAGT.

The CDR3 loop is CAISESGPLAGVDYNEQFF. The CDR3 DNA sequence: TGTGCCATCAGTGAGTCGGGTCCCCTAGCGGGAGTGGACTACAATGAGCAGTTCTTC. The chain links TRBV10-3 to TRBJ2-1; 10 bases line up with TRBD2. The J segment lost 3 bases and the V segment lost 0 bases, leaving 11 bases of the junction unmatched. CDR1 and CDR2 from the germline V gene are ENHRY and SYGVKD. The CDR3 contains 19 residues.

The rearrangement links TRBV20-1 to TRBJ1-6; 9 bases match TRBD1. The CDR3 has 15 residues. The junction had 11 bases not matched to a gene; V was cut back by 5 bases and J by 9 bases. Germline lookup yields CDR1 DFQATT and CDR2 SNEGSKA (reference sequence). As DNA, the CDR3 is TGCAGTGCTCTTTCTCCGGGACAGGGAGGTTCACCCCTCCACTTT. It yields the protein CSALSPGQGGSPLHF.

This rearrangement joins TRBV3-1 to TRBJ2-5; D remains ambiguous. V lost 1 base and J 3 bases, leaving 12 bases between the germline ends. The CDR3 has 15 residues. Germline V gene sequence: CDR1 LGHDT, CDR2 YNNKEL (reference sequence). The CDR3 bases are TGTGCCAGCAGCCAAGCCGGGCTTCTCAAAGAGACCCAGTACTTC. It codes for CASSQAGLLKETQYF.

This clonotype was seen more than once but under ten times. This CDR3 reads CASSLVGTNYGYTF. CDR3 in DNA: TGCGCCAGCAGCTTGGTAGGGACGAACTATGGCTACACCTTC. The chain uses TRBV5-1 and TRBJ1-2, with a possible D match to TRBD1 (5 bases). Germline CDR1 is SGHRS and CDR2 is YFSETQ. This CDR3 spans 14 amino acids. V lost 0 bases and J 2 bases, leaving 8 bases between the germline ends.

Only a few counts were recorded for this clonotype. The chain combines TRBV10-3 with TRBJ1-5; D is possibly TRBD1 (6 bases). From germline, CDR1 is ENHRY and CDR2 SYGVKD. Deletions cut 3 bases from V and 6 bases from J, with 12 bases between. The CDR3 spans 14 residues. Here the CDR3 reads CAISDLPGAQPQHF. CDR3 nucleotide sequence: TGTGCCATCAGTGATTTGCCAGGGGCTCAGCCCCAGCATTTT.

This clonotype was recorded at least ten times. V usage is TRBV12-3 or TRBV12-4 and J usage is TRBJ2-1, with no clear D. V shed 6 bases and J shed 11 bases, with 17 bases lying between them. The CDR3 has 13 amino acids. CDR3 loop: CASRRQLKDKQFF. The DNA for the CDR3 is TGTGCCAGCAGACGGCAACTAAAAGACAAGCAGTTCTTC.

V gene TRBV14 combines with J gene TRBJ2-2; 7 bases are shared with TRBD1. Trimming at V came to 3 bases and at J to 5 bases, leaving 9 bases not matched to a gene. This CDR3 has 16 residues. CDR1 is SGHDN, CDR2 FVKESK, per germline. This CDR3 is CASSHAGTVPTGELFF. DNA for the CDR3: TGTGCCAGCAGCCACGCCGGGACAGTTCCTACCGGGGAGCTGTTTTTT.

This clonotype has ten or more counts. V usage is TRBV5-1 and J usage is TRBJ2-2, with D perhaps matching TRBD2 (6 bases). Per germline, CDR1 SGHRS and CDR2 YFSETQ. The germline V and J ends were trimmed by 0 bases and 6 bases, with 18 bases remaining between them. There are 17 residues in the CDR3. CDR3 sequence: CASSLAVGSGQAGELFF. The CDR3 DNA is TGCGCCAGCAGCTTGGCCGTCGGGAGCGGCCAGGCCGGGGAGCTGTTTTTT.

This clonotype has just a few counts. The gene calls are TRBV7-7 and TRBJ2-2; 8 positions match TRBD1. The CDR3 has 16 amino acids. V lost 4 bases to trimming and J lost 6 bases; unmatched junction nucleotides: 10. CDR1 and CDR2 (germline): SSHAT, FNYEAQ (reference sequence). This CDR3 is CASSYQSTGAAGELFF. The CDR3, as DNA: TGTGCCAGCAGCTACCAATCGACAGGGGCTGCCGGGGAGCTGTTTTTT.

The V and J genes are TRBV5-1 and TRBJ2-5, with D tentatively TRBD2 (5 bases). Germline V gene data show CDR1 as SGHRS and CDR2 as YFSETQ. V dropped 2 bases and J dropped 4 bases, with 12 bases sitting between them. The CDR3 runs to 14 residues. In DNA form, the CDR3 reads TGCGCCAGCAGCTTTGGAGGTACGGGAGAGACCCAGTACTTC. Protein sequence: CASSFGGTGETQYF.

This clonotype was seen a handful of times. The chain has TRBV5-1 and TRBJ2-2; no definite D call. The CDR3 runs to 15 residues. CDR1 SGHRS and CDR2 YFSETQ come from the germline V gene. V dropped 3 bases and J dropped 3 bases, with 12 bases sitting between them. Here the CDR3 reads CASSSFLSDTGELFF. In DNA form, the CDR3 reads TGCGCCAGCAGCTCCTTCCTCAGTGACACCGGGGAGCTGTTTTTT.

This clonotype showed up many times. In nucleotides, the CDR3 is TGTGCCAGCAGTCCTAGCTCTGGGGCCAACGTCCTGACTTTC. Residues: CASSPSSGANVLTF. J is TRBJ2-6 and V is TRBV12-3 or TRBV12-4; no reliable D call. Trimming cost V 5 bases and J 0 bases, with 5 bases left between them. The CDR3 totals 14 residues.

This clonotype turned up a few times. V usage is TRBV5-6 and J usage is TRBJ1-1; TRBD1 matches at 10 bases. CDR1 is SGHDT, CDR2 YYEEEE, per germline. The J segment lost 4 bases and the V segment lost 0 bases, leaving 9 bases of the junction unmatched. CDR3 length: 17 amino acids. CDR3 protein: CASSLVPGQGWGTEAFF. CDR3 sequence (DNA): TGTGCCAGCAGCTTGGTCCCGGGACAGGGGTGGGGCACTGAAGCTTTCTTT.

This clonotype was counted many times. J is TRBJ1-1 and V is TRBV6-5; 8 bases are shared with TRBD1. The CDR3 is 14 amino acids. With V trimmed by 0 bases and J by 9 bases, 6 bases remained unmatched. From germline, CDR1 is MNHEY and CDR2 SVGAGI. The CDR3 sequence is CASSYSISGGQAFF. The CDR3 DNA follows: TGTGCCAGCAGTTACTCGATTTCAGGGGGCCAAGCTTTCTTT.

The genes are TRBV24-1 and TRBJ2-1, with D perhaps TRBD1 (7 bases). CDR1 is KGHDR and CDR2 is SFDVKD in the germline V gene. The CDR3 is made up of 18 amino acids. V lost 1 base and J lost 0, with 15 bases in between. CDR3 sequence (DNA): TGTGCCACCAGTGATTTAGTCGCGGGACAGAACTCCTACAATGAGCAGTTCTTC. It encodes CATSDLVAGQNSYNEQFF.

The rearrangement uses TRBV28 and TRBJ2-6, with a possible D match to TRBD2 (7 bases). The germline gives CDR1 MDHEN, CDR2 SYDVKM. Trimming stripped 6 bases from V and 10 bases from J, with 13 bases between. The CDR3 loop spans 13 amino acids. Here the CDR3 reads CASRGGGENVLTF. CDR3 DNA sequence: TGTGCCAGCAGGGGAGGGGGTGAGAACGTCCTGACTTTC.

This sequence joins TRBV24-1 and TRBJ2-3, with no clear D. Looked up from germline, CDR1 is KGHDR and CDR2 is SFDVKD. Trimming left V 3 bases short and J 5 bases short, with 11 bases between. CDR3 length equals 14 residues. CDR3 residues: CATSDLGPGDTQYF. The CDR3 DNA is TGTGCCACCAGTGATCTAGGGCCGGGAGATACGCAGTATTTT.

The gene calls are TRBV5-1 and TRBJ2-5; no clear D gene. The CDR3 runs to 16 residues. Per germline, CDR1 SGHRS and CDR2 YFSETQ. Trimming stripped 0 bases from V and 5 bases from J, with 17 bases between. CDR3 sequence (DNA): TGCGCCAGCAGCTTGGGTGGTTTCCAAAACACGGAGACCCAGTACTTC. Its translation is CASSLGGFQNTETQYF.

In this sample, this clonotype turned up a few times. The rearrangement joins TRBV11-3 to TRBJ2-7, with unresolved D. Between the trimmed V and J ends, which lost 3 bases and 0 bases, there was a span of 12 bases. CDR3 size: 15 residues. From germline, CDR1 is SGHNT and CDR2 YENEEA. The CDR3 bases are TGTGCCAGCAGCTTTCCAGTGGGGATCTCCTACGAGCAGTACTTC. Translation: CASSFPVGISYEQYF.

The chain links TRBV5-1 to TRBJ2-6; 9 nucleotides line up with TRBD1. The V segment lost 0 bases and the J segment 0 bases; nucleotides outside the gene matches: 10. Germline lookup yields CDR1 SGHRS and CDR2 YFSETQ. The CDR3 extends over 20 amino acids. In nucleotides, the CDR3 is TGCGCCAGCAGCTTGGGGGCCCGACAGGGGGTTACCTCTGGGGCCAACGTCCTGACTTTC. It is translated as CASSLGARQGVTSGANVLTF.

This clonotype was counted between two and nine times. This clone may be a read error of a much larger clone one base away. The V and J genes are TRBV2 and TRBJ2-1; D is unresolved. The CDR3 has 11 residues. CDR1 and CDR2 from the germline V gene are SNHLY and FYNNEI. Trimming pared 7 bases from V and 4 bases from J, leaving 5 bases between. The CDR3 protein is CASIRYNEQFF. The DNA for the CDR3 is TGTGCCAGCATCCGATACAATGAGCAGTTCTTC.

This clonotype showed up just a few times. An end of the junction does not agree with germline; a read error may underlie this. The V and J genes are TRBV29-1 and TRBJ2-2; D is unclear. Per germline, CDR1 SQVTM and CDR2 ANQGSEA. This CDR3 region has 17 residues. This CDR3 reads CSVEVPDRFRHTGELFF. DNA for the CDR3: TGCAGCGTCGAAGTCCCGGACCGGTTCAGGCACACCGGGGAGCTGTTTTTT.

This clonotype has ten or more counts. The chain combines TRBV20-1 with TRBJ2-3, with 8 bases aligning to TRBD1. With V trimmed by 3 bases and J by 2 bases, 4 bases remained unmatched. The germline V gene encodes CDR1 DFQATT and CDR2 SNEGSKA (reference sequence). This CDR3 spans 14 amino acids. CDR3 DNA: TGCAGTGCTAGCAGGACAGGGTTCACAGATACGCAGTATTTT. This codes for CSASRTGFTDTQYF.

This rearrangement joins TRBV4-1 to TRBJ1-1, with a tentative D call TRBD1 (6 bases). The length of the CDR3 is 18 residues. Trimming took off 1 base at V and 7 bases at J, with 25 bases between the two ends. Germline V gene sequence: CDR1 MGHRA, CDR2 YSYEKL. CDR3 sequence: CASSQGSSGRGATGEAFF. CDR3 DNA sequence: TGCGCCAGCAGCCAAGGAAGCTCCGGTAGGGGGGCTACGGGTGAAGCTTTCTTT.

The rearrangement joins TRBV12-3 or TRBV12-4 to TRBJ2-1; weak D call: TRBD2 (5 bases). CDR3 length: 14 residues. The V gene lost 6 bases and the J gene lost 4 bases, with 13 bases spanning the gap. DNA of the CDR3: TGTGCCAGCAGGCAGCCTCGGACTTACAATGAGCAGTTCTTC. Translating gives CASRQPRTYNEQFF.

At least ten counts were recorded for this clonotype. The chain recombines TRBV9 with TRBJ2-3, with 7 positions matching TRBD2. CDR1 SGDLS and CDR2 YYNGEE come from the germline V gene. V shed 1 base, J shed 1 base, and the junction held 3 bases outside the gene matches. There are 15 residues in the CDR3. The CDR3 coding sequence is TGTGCCAGCAGCGTATCAGCGGGGCGCACAGATACGCAGTATTTT. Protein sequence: CASSVSAGRTDTQYF.